One and the same sample provided the 17 T cell receptor beta chains below, sequenced in a study of CD8+CD57+ T cells in acquired aplastic anemia. Genomic DNA templated the TCR beta VDJ and CDR3 profiling. TCRdb re-called the reads with MiXCR, one entry per CDR3 protein. Of some 200,000 distinct CDR3 sequences in the sample, around 60% were seen once. Sequenced: sorted CD4+, CD8+, or CD8+CD57+ T cells (not recorded which) from PBMCs. The source is a human donor in good health.

This clonotype showed up just a few times. The chain employs TRBV15 and TRBJ2-7, with D maybe TRBD1 (5 bases). The CDR3 is 14 residues long. The V end lost 5 bases, the J end lost 6 bases, and 17 bases lay between the germline ends. Germline V gene lookup returns CDR1 LNHNV and CDR2 YYDKDF (reference sequence). The CDR3, as DNA: TGTGCCACCAGCCCCAGGATGGTGGGGCGCGAGCAGTACTTC. Translated: CATSPRMVGREQYF.

The genes are TRBV6-5 and TRBJ2-7, with a possible D match to TRBD1 (5 bases). The length of the CDR3 is 11 residues. V lost 8 bases and J 2 bases, leaving 7 bases between the germline ends. Germline V gene sequence: CDR1 MNHEY, CDR2 SVGAGI. As DNA, the CDR3 is TGTGCCAGCGACAGAGCCTACGAGCAGTACTTC. Amino acids: CASDRAYEQYF.

This clonotype was detected ten times or more. The CDR3 here is CASSQNTEAFF. The CDR3 nucleotides read TGTGCCAGCAGCCAGAACACTGAAGCTTTCTTT. The J gene is TRBJ1-1, the V gene TRBV13; no firm D call. Trimming pared 5 bases from V and 1 base from J, leaving 2 bases between. Germline lookup yields CDR1 PRHDT and CDR2 FYEKMQ (reference sequence). CDR3 size: 11 residues.

This clonotype has at least ten counts. This chain uses TRBV7-2 with TRBJ1-1; possible D gene TRBD1, 5 bases. V gave up 5 bases and J gave up 4 bases, with 11 bases separating them. Germline V gives CDR1 SGHTA, CDR2 FQGNSA. The CDR3 length is 13 residues. DNA for the CDR3: TGTGCCAGCAGCCCCGGGACCCTCACTGAAGCTTTCTTT. This translates into CASSPGTLTEAFF. Drawing the rest from reference TRBV7-2 and TRBJ1-1, the complete variable domain is GAGVSQSPSNKVTEKGKDVELRCDPISGHTALYWYRQSLGQGLEFLIYFQGNSAPDKSGLPSDRFSAERTGGSVSTLTIQRTQQEDSAVYLCASSPGTLTEAFFGQGTRLTVV.

Many counts were recorded for this clonotype. The genes are TRBV20-1 and TRBJ1-2, with TRBD1 matching over 7 bases. There are 14 residues in the CDR3. Germline V gene data show CDR1 as DFQATT and CDR2 as SNEGSKA (reference sequence). Losses at the gene ends were 3 bases for V and 9 bases for J; bases not matched to a gene: 13. For the CDR3, the DNA is TGCAGTGCTAGGGGGGGTGAGGGGGCGCATAGCTACACCTTC. It encodes CSARGGEGAHSYTF.

The V gene is TRBV7-2, the J gene TRBJ2-5; 8 positions match TRBD2. The CDR3 runs 13 residues. Trimming at V came to 5 bases and at J to 10 bases, leaving 9 bases not matched to a gene. Germline loops: CDR1 SGHTA, CDR2 FQGNSA. The CDR3 DNA sequence: TGTGCCAGCAGCGGGACTAGTTTCACCGACCAGTACTTC. Protein sequence: CASSGTSFTDQYF.

This clonotype was seen ten or more times. This rearrangement joins TRBV6-5 to TRBJ2-1; no definite D call. The germline V and J ends were trimmed by 0 bases and 8 bases, with 11 bases remaining between them. CDR3 length: 14 residues. Germline V gene sequence: CDR1 MNHEY, CDR2 SVGAGI. CDR3 nucleotides: TGTGCCAGCAGTTACTCGAGCACCGTCGATGAGCAGTTCTTC. It yields the protein CASSYSSTVDEQFF.

The count of this clonotype is one. J is TRBJ2-3 and V is TRBV7-9; 10 bases agree with TRBD1. The CDR3 length is 14 residues. The germline CDR1 and CDR2 sequences are SEHNR and FQNEAQ (reference sequence). Losses at the gene ends were 4 bases for V and 7 bases for J; bases not matched to a gene: 5. CDR3 in amino acids: CASSSGQGRNTQYF. The CDR3 DNA follows: TGTGCCAGCAGCTCGGGACAGGGGAGGAATACGCAGTATTTT. Drawing the rest from reference TRBV7-9 and TRBJ2-3, the complete variable domain is DTGVSQNPRHKITKRGQNVTFRCDPISEHNRLYWYRQTLGQGPEFLTYFQNEAQLEKSRLLSDRFSAERPKGSFSTLEIQRTEQGDSAMYLCASSSGQGRNTQYFGPGTRLTVL.

This clonotype was detected a few times. This chain links TRBV7-9 with TRBJ2-7, with D unclear. This CDR3 region has 15 residues. Germline CDR1 reads SEHNR; CDR2 reads FQNEAQ (reference sequence). With 1 base removed from V and 3 bases from J, the gap between germline ends came to 13 bases. CDR3 DNA: TGTGCCAGCAGCTTAGTTGGACCCTCGAGCTACGAGCAGTACTTC. It encodes CASSLVGPSSYEQYF.

This chain uses TRBV20-1 with TRBJ1-2, with unresolved D. V was pared by 3 bases and J by 6 bases, with 11 bases between. This CDR3 comprises 12 residues. Germline values: CDR1 DFQATT, CDR2 SNEGSKA (reference sequence). In DNA form, the CDR3 reads TGCAGTGCTAGCCTGGTTTCCGATGGCTACACCTTC. The encoded protein is CSASLVSDGYTF.

Concerning this clonotype itself: The germline gene is not matched at one end of the junction; a read error may be the cause. The CDR3 region is CASSFGDTEETHYF. DNA for the CDR3: TGTGCCAGCAGCTTCGGGGACACTGAAGAGACCCATTACTTC. V gene TRBV6-5 combines with J gene TRBJ2-5; possibly TRBD1 for D (6 bases). Per germline, CDR1 MNHEY and CDR2 SVGAGI. The CDR3 is 14 amino acids.

The table lists this clonotype with many counts. The rearrangement joins TRBV20-1 to TRBJ2-7; 7 bases agree with TRBD2. Unmatched junction bases numbered 1, after V lost 2 bases and J lost 6 bases. Germline assignment: CDR1 DFQATT and CDR2 SNEGSKA (reference sequence). This CDR3 region has 11 residues. For the CDR3, the DNA is TGCAGTGCTAGACTAGCGGCCGAGCAGTACTTC. It codes for CSARLAAEQYF.

This chain links TRBV7-8 with TRBJ2-7; no clear D gene. V was pared by 8 bases and J by 0 bases, with 14 bases between. Germline CDR1 and CDR2: SGHVS and FQNEAQ. The CDR3 length is 14 residues. The CDR3 DNA follows: TGTGCCAGCCCCTACGATCCCCACTCCTACGAGCAGTACTTC. Translated: CASPYDPHSYEQYF.

The genes are TRBV2 and TRBJ2-3; D perhaps matches TRBD2 (5 bases). This CDR3 is built from 15 residues. The V gene's germline CDR1 is SNHLY and CDR2 FYNNEI. The V gene lost 2 bases and the J gene lost 2 bases, with 11 bases spanning the gap. This chain's CDR3 is CASSESGAFTDTQYF. CDR3 DNA sequence: TGTGCCAGCAGTGAAAGCGGCGCCTTCACAGATACGCAGTATTTT.

The rearrangement joins TRBV10-3 to TRBJ2-6; D not certain. The V gene's germline CDR1 is ENHRY and CDR2 SYGVKD. The CDR3 contains 15 residues. V gave up 1 base and J gave up 1 base, with 5 bases separating them. This chain's CDR3 is CAISELGSGANVLTF. CDR3 DNA: TGTGCCATCAGTGAGTTGGGTTCTGGGGCCAACGTCCTGACTTTC.

About this clonotype: Likely a read error: the CDR3 ends without its conserved phenylalanine or tryptophan. The chain employs TRBV19 and TRBJ2-1; 8 bases map to TRBD2. The V and J ends lost 5 bases and 4 bases, in that order; junction bases with no gene match: 10. This CDR3 is 16 amino acids long. CDR1 LNHDA and CDR2 SQIVND come from the germline V gene (reference sequence). CDR3 loop: CASSDKLAGLYNEQFL. CDR3 nucleotides: TGTGCCAGTAGTGACAAGCTAGCGGGCCTATACAATGAGCAGTTCCTC.

This chain connects TRBV28 to TRBJ2-5; 12 bases agree with TRBD2. With V trimmed by 5 bases and J by 5 bases, 18 bases remained unmatched. This CDR3 is built from 19 residues. Germline V gene lookup returns CDR1 MDHEN and CDR2 SYDVKM. CDR3 bases: TGTGCCAGCAGTGTGAACCCCCAGGGACTAGCGGGTTCGCATGAGACCCAGTACTTC. It translates to CASSVNPQGLAGSHETQYF.